Presented here are 2 T cell receptor beta chains from one specimen sequenced in a study of cytomegalovirus exposure and HLA in healthy donors. 60 Vbeta and 13 Jbeta primers were used in PCR. The assay was immunoSEQ multiplex PCR, and TCRdb's table has in-frame clones only and misses some. The top ten hold less than 2% of the sample, which has approximately 220,000 clones, over 75% seen once. The material sequenced was PBMCs. The receptors were sampled from a male donor in good health and CMV-seronegative.

This chain links TRBV9 with TRBJ1-1, with a weak D call TRBD1 (5 bases). This CDR3 is built from 12 residues. V was shortened by 0 bases and J by 8 bases, with 8 bases between the two germline ends. CDR1 is SGDLS, CDR2 YYNGEE, per germline. The DNA for the CDR3 is TGTGCCAGCAGCGTAGTGGGGCCCGAAGCTTTCTTT. Amino acids: CASSVVGPEAFF.

The V call is TRBV2, the J call TRBJ2-7; TRBD1 might be the D (7 bases). CDR1 is SNHLY and CDR2 is FYNNEI in the germline V gene. The CDR3 is 13 amino acids. V lost 8 bases, J lost 9 bases, and 20 bases lay in between. The CDR3 loop is CASGTDRALWQYF. In DNA form, the CDR3 reads TGTGCCAGCGGGACTGACAGGGCTTTGTGGCAGTACTTC.